These 6 T cell receptor beta chains were sequenced from one sample in a study of PD-L1 blockade in urothelial cancer. TCRdb's table, derived via immunoSEQ multiplex PCR, lists solely in-frame clones and lacks some. Of 53,000 or so clones listed, approximately 84% were seen once; the top ten hold more than 15%. The specimen was PBMCs, collected around atezolizumab (anti-PD-L1) treatment. The receptors shown here come from a man between 60 and 75 years old with urothelial cancer.

J is TRBJ1-4 and V is TRBV11-2, with a weak D call TRBD1 (5 bases). V was pared by 5 bases and J by 3 bases, with 10 bases between. The CDR3 length is 14 residues. Germline V gives CDR1 SGHAT, CDR2 FQNNGV. CDR3: CASSLQGANEKLFF. Here the CDR3 DNA reads TGTGCCAGCAGCCTACAAGGGGCTAATGAAAAACTGTTTTTT.

This chain connects TRBV5-6 to TRBJ1-1; TRBD1 is a possible D gene (5 bases). Trimming removed 0 bases from V and 1 base from J, with 13 bases in between. Germline CDR1 and CDR2: SGHDT and YYEEEE. CDR3 size: 16 residues. For the CDR3, the DNA is TGTGCCAGCAGCTTGGTGGGTCAGGGCGGGAACACTGAAGCTTTCTTT. This codes for CASSLVGQGGNTEAFF. Looking up the rest from reference TRBV5-6 and TRBJ1-1 gives the full variable domain: DAGVTQSPTHLIKTRGQQVTLRCSPKSGHDTVSWYQQALGQGPQFIFQYYEEEERQRGNFPDRFSGHQFPNYSSELNVNALLLGDSALYLCASSLVGQGGNTEAFFGQGTRLTVV.

This clone was seen once. This rearrangement joins TRBV2 to TRBJ1-2; TRBD1 aligns across 10 bases. Germline lookup yields CDR1 SNHLY and CDR2 FYNNEI. V shed 3 bases, J shed 4 bases, and the junction held 2 bases outside the gene matches. CDR3 length: 14 residues. The CDR3 DNA reads as TGTGCCAGCAGTGAGACAGGGGGCGGCTATGGCTACACCTTC. Residues: CASSETGGGYGYTF.

The rearrangement uses TRBV6-5 and TRBJ2-7, with D possibly TRBD2 on 6 matching bases. V was pared by 4 bases and J by 3 bases, with 10 bases between. Germline CDR1 is MNHEY and CDR2 is SVGAGI. CDR3 length equals 13 residues. CDR3: CASSSLDYYEQYF. The DNA for the CDR3 is TGTGCCAGCAGTTCCCTGGACTACTACGAGCAGTACTTC.

This chain uses TRBV28 with TRBJ2-5, with 10 bases that match TRBD1. CDR1 is MDHEN and CDR2 is SYDVKM in the germline V gene. The CDR3 is 14 amino acids. The V gene end was trimmed by 10 bases and the J gene end by 5 bases; junction bases not matched to a gene: 10. The chain's CDR3 is CAIATGTGVETQYF. DNA of the CDR3: TGTGCCATCGCCACCGGGACAGGGGTGGAGACCCAGTACTTC.

The CDR3, as DNA: TGTGCCAGCAGCCTAGCGGGAGGAGGGGATGAGCAGTTCTTC. It is translated as CASSLAGGGDEQFF. The V gene is TRBV28, the J gene TRBJ2-1, with 11 bases aligning to TRBD2. CDR1 and CDR2 from the germline V gene are MDHEN and SYDVKM. J lost 8 bases, V lost 6 bases, and 6 bases had no gene match. The CDR3 runs to 14 residues.